This T cell receptor beta chain was profiled in a study of vaccination and CD4 T cells after COVID-19. Overall study context: Comprising six males and four females, the convalescent participants counted two Hispanic individuals among them. Regarding the study as a whole: Convalescent patients showed a median about 90% of reactive clones that were seen only post-vaccination.

As for treatment: roughly nine-day PBMC culture with coronavirus spike peptide pools or control peptides (ViraFEST assay). The collection of CD4+ T cells from the unexposed donor took place before the COVID-19 pandemic (2011-2018). A remark on this clonotype: Its antigen is unidentified.

The Oncomine TCR Beta short-read assay generated sequence data from the DNA of cultured CD4+ T cells. TCRdb recomputed calls from the PCR reads with MiXCR, one row per CDR3 protein. In the table there are more than 6,500 distinct CDR3 sequences, under 65% of which are singletons. The V and J ends lost 8 bases and 5 bases, in that order; junction bases with no gene match: 17. Germline V gives CDR1 LNHDA, CDR2 SQIVND (reference sequence). There are 16 residues in the CDR3. The rearrangement uses TRBV19 and TRBJ1-2; 7 positions agree with TRBD1. The sequenced sample was CD4+ T cells from blood, cultured in vitro. This TCR was recovered from a human donor in good health. The CDR3 DNA follows: TGTGCCAGTGGGAGGACAGGTCTACCCCTGGGGTATGGCTACACCTTC. Its protein is CASGRTGLPLGYGYTF.